The entry that follows covers one TCR beta chain sequence. The antigen is undetermined. This specimen belongs to a study of blood T cells in healthy people across ages. Study-level points and caveats: Long-lived donors exceeded aged donors in naive CD4+ cells and diversity.

Every sample gave at least 5 micrograms of total RNA when it was extracted. PCR was performed a second time for about 7 to 11 cycles using a sample-barcoded 5' primer and a J-beta primer mix. Every cDNA molecule bore a tag from a template-switch adaptor containing 12 random nucleotides. TCRdb used MiXCR to reprocess the 5' RACE reads, holding one entry per CDR3 protein. Among approximately 800,000 distinct CDR3 sequences listed, around 45% were seen once. Germline CDR1 is SGHNT and CDR2 is YENEEA. The CDR3 has 15 amino acids. J was trimmed by 2 bases and V by 5 bases; bases with no gene match: 9. The TCR originated in a man older than 75 in good health. The chain combines TRBV11-3 with TRBJ2-7, with 7 bases matching TRBD2. The source material was blood. The DNA for the CDR3 is TGTGCCAGCAGCCCCAAGGGAGGGACCCCCTACGAGCAGTACTTC. Protein: CASSPKGGTPYEQYF.